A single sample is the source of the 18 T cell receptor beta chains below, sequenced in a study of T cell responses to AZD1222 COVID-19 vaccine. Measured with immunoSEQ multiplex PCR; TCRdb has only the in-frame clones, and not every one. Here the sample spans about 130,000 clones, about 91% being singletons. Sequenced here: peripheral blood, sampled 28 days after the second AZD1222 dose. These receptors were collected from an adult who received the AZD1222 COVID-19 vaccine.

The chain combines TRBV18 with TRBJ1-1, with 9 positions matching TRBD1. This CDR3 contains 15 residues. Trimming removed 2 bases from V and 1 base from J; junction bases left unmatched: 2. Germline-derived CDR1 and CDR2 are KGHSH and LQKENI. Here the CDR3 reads CASSPGTGRNTEAFF. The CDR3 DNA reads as TGTGCCAGCTCACCAGGGACAGGGAGGAACACTGAAGCTTTCTTT.

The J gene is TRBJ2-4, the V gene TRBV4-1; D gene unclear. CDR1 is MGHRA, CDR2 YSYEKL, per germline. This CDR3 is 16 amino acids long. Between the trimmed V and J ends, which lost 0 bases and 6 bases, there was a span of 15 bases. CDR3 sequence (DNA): TGCGCCAGCAGCCAAGAGGATCCGGGCAAATTAAACATTCAGTACTTC. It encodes CASSQEDPGKLNIQYF.

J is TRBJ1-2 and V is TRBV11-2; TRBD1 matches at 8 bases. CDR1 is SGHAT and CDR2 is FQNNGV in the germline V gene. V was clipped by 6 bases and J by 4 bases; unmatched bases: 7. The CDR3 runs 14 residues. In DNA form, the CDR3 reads TGTGCCAGCAGGGGACAGGAAGTCCCCTATGGCTACACCTTC. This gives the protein CASRGQEVPYGYTF.

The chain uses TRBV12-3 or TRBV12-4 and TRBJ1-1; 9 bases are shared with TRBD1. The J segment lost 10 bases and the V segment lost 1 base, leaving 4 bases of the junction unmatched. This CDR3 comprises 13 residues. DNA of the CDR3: TGTGCCAGCAGTTTAGGGGACAGGGTACGAGCTTTCTTT. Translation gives CASSLGDRVRAFF.

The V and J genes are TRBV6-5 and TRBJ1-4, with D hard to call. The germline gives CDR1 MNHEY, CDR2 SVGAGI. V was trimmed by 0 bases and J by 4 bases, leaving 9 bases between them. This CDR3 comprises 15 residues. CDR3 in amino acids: CASSYSLRINEKLFF. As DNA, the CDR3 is TGTGCCAGCAGTTACTCACTTCGGATTAATGAAAAACTGTTTTTT.

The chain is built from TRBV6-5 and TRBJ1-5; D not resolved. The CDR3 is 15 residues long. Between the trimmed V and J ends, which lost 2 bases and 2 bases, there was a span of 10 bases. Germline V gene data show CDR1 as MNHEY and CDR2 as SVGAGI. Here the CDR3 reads CASSYTGDGNQPQHF. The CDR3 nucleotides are TGTGCCAGCAGTTACACCGGGGATGGCAATCAGCCCCAGCATTTT.

The CDR3 sequence is CASSDPGRNYGYTF. The CDR3 DNA reads TGTGCCAGCAGCGACCCGGGCAGAAACTATGGCTACACCTTC. This chain links TRBV6-5 with TRBJ1-2; D not resolved. This CDR3 is 14 amino acids long. Germline-derived CDR1 and CDR2 are MNHEY and SVGAGI. V gave up 6 bases and J gave up 2 bases, with 13 bases separating them.

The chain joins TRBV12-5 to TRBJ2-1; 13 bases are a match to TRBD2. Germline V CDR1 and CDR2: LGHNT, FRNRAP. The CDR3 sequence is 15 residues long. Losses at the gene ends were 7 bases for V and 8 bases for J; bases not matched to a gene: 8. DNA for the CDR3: TGTGCTAGTGCCGCGGGGACTAGCGGGATGTATGAGCAGTTCTTC. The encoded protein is CASAAGTSGMYEQFF. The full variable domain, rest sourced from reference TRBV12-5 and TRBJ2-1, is DARVTQTPRHKVTEMGQEVTMRCQPILGHNTVFWYRQTMMQGLELLAYFRNRAPLDDSGMPKDRFSAEMPDATLATLKIQPSEPRDSAVYFCASAAGTSGMYEQFFGPGTRLTVL.

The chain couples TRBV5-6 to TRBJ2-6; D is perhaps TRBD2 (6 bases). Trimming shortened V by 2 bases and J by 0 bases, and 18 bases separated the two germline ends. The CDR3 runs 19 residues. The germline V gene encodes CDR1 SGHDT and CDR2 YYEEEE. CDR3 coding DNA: TGTGCCAGCAGCTTTGTGTTGGGACGGGAGCTCTCTGGGGCCAACGTCCTGACTTTC. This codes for CASSFVLGRELSGANVLTF.

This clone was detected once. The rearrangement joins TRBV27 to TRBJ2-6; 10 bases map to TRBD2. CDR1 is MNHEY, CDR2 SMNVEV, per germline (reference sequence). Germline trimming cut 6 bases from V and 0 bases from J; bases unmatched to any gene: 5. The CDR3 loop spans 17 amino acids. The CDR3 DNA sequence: TGTGCCAGCAGCACCAGCGGGAGGGCCTCTGGGGCCAACGTCCTGACTTTC. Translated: CASSTSGRASGANVLTF.

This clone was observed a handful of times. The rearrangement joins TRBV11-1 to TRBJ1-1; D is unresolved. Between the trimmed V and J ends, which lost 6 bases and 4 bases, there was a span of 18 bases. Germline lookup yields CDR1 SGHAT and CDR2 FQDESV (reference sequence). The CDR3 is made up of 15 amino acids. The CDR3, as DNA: TGTGCCAGCAGTCCCTCCCGTCTTCTGACCACTGAAGCTTTCTTT. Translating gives CASSPSRLLTTEAFF.

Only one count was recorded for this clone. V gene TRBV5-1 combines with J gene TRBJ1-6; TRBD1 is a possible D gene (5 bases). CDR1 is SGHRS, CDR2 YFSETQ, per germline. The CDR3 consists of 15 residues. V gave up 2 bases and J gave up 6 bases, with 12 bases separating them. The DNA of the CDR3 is TGCGCCAGCAGCTTACGAACAGGTGTTAATTCACCCCTCCACTTT. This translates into CASSLRTGVNSPLHF.

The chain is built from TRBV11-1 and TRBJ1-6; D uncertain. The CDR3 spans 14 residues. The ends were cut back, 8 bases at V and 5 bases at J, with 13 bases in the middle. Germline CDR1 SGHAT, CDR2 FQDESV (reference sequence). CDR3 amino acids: CASGRGGHNSPLHF. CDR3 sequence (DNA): TGTGCCAGCGGAAGAGGAGGTCATAATTCACCCCTCCACTTT.

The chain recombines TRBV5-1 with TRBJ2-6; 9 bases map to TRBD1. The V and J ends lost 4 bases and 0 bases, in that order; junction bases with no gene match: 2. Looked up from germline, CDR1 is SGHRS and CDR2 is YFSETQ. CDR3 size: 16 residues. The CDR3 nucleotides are TGCGCCAGCAGCGGGACAGGGTCCTCTGGGGCCAACGTCCTGACTTTC. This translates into CASSGTGSSGANVLTF.

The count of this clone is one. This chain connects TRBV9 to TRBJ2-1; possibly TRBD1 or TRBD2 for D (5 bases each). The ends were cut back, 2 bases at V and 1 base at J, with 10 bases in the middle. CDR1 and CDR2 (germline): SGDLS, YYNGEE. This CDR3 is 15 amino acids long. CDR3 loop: CASSVGATSYNEQFF. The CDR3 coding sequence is TGTGCCAGCAGCGTCGGGGCAACTTCCTACAATGAGCAGTTCTTC.

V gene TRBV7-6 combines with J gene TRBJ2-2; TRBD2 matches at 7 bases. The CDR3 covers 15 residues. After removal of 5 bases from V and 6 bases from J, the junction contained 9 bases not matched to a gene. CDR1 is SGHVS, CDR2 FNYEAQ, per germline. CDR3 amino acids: CASSPQVGGAGELFF. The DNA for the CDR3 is TGTGCCAGCAGCCCTCAGGTTGGGGGGGCCGGGGAGCTGTTTTTT.

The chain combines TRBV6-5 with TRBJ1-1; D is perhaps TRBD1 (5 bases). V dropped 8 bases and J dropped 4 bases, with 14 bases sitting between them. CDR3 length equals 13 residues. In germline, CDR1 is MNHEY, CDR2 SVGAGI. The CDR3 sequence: CASQQEGGTEAFF. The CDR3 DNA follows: TGTGCCAGCCAACAGGAGGGTGGCACTGAAGCTTTCTTT.

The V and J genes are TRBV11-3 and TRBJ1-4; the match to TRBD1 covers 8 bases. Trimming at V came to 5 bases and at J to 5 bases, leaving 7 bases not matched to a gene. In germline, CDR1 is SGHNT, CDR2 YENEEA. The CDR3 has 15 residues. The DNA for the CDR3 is TGTGCCAGCAGCCCTGGACAGGGTAGAAATGAAAAACTGTTTTTT. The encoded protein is CASSPGQGRNEKLFF.